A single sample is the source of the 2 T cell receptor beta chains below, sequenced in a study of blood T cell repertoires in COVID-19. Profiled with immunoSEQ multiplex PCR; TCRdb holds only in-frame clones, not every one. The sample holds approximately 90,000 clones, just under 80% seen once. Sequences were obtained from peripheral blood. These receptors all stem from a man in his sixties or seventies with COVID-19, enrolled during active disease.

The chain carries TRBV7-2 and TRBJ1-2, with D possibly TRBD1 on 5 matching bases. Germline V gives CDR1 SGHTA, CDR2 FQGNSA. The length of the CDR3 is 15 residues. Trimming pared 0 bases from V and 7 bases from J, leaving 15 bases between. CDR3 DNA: TGTGCCAGCAGCTTAGCGGCGGCAGGGCCTGCTGGCTACACCTTC. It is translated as CASSLAAAGPAGYTF.

Here the CDR3 reads CASSPVGGEYEQYF. In DNA, the CDR3 is TGTGCCAGCAGCCCCGTGGGGGGAGAATACGAGCAGTACTTC. V is TRBV25-1 and J is TRBJ2-7; D perhaps matches TRBD2 (6 bases). Trimming shortened V by 6 bases and J by 4 bases, and 16 bases separated the two germline ends. CDR3 length: 14 residues. CDR1 and CDR2 from the germline V gene are MGHDK and SYGVNS.